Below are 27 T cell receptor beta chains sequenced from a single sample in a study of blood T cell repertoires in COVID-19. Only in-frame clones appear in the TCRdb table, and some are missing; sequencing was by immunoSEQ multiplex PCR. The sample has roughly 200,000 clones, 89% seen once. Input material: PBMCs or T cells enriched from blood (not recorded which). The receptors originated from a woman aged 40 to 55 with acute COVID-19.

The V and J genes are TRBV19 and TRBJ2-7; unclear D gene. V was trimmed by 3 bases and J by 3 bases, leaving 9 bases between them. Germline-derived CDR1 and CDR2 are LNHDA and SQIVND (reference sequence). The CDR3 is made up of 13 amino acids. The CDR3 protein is CASSISPRYEQYF. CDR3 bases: TGTGCCAGTAGTATCAGTCCCCGCTACGAGCAGTACTTC.

The CDR3 reads CATAQPSGNEQFF. DNA for the CDR3: TGTGCCACCGCGCAACCCAGCGGAAATGAGCAGTTCTTC. This chain uses TRBV19 with TRBJ2-1; perhaps TRBD2 as D (5 bases). CDR1 is LNHDA, CDR2 SQIVND, per germline (reference sequence). The ends were cut back, 10 bases at V and 7 bases at J, with 17 bases in the middle. CDR3 length equals 13 residues.

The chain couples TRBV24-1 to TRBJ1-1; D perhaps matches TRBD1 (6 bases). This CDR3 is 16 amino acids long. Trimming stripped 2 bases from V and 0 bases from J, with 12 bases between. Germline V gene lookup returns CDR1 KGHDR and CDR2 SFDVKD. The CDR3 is CATSDYTGKLNTEAFF. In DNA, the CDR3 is TGTGCCACCAGTGATTATACAGGGAAACTGAACACTGAAGCTTTCTTT.

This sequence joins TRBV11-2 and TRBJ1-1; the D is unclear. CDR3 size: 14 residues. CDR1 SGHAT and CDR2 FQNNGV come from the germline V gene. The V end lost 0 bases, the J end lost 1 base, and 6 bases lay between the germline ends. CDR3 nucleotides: TGTGCCAGCAGCTTAGATCCGTCGAACACTGAAGCTTTCTTT. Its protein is CASSLDPSNTEAFF.

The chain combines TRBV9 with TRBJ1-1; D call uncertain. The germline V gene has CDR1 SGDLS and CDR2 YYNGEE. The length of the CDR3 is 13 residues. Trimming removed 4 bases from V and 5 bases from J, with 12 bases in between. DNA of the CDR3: TGTGCCAGCAGCATCAATTGGCGGACTGAAGCTTTCTTT. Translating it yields CASSINWRTEAFF.

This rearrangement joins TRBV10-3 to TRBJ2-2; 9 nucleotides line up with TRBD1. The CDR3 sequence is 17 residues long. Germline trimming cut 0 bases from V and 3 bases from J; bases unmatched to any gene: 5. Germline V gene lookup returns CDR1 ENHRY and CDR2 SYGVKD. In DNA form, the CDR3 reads TGTGCCATCAGTGAGTCCAGTTGGACAGGGGACACCGGGGAGCTGTTTTTT. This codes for CAISESSWTGDTGELFF.

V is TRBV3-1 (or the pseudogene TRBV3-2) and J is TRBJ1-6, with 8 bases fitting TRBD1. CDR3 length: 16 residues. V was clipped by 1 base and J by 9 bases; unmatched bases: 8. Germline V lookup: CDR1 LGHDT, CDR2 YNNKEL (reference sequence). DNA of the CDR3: TGTGCCAGCAGCCAAGTCTTCAGGGGGCGAGGTTCACCCCTCCACTTT. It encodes CASSQVFRGRGSPLHF.

CDR3 loop: CASRGGSGGYQETQYF. In DNA form, the CDR3 reads TGTGCCAGCCGGGGCGGTAGCGGGGGGTACCAAGAGACCCAGTACTTC. The chain links TRBV2 to TRBJ2-5; TRBD2 aligns across 10 bases. With V trimmed by 8 bases and J by 0 bases, 9 bases remained unmatched. Germline CDR1 reads SNHLY; CDR2 reads FYNNEI. The CDR3 contains 16 residues.

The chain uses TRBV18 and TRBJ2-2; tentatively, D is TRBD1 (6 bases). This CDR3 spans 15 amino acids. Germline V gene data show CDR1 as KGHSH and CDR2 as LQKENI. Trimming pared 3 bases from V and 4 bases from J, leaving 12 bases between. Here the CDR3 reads CASSPGQGLTGELFF. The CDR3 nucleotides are TGTGCCAGCTCACCGGGCCAGGGGCTCACCGGGGAGCTGTTTTTT. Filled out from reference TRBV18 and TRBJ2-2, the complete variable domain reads NAGVMQNPRHLVRRRGQEARLRCSPMKGHSHVYWYRQLPEEGLKFMVYLQKENIIDESGMPKERFSAEFPKEGPSILRIQQVVRGDSAAYFCASSPGQGLTGELFFGEGSRLTVL.

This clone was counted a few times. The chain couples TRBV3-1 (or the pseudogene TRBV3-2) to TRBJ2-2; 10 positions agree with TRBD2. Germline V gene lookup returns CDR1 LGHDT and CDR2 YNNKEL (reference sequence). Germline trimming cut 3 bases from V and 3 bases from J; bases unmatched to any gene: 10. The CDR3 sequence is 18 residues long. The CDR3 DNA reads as TGTGCCAGCAGCCAGCTCCCTAGCGGGGGCTTGGACACCGGGGAGCTGTTTTTT. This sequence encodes CASSQLPSGGLDTGELFF.

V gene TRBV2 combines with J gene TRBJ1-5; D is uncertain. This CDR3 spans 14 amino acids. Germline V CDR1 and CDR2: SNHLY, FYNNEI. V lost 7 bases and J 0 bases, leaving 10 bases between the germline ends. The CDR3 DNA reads TGTGCCAGCAATAGCGGTTATAGCAATCAGCCCCAGCATTTT. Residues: CASNSGYSNQPQHF.

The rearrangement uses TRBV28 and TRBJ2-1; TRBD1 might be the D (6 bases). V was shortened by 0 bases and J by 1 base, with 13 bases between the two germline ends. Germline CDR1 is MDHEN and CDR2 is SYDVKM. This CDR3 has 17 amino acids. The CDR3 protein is CASSLWRGGKSYNEQFF. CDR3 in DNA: TGTGCCAGCAGTTTATGGAGAGGGGGTAAATCCTACAATGAGCAGTTCTTC.

Here the CDR3 DNA reads TGTGCCAGCAGGCCTCGACAGGATCGGAACACTGAAGCTTTCTTT. This translates into CASRPRQDRNTEAFF. This chain joins TRBV7-2 and TRBJ1-1, with D possibly TRBD1 on 6 matching bases. CDR1 and CDR2 from the germline V gene are SGHTA and FQGNSA. The CDR3 has 15 amino acids. The ends were cut back, 6 bases at V and 1 base at J, with 15 bases in the middle. The full variable domain, in which reference TRBV7-2 and TRBJ1-1 provide the parts outside the CDR3, is GAGVSQSPSNKVTEKGKDVELRCDPISGHTALYWYRQSLGQGLEFLIYFQGNSAPDKSGLPSDRFSAERTGGSVSTLTIQRTQQEDSAVYLCASRPRQDRNTEAFFGQGTRLTVV.

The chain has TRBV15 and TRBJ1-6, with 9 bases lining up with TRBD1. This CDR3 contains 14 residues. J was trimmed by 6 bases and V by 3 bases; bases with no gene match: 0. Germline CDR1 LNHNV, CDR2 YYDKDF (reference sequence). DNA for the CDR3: TGTGCCACCAGCAGGGGACAGGGTAATTCACCCCTCCACTTT. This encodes CATSRGQGNSPLHF.

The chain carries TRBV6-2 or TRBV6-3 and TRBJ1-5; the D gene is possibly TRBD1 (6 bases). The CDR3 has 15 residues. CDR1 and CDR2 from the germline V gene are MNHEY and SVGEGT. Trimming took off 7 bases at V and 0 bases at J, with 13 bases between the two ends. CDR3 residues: CASTPHRVSNQPQHF. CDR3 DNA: TGTGCCAGCACCCCCCACAGGGTTAGCAATCAGCCCCAGCATTTT.

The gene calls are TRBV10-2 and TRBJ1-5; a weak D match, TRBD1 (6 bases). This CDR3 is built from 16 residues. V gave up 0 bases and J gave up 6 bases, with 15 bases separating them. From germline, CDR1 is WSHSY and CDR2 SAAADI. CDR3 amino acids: CASSESTGAGGQPQHF. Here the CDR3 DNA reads TGCGCCAGCAGTGAGTCTACGGGGGCGGGAGGTCAGCCCCAGCATTTT.

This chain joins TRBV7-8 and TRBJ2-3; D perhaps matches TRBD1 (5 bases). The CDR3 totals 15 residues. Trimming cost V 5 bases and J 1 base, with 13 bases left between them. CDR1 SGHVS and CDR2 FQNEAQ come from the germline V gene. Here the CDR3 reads CASSRDSRGTDTQYF. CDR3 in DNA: TGTGCCAGCAGCCGAGACAGCAGAGGCACAGATACGCAGTATTTT.

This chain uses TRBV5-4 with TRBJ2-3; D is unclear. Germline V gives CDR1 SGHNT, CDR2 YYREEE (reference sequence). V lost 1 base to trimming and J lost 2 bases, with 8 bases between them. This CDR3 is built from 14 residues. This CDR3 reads CASSLHGSTDTQYF. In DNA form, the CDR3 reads TGTGCCAGCAGCTTGCACGGGTCCACAGATACGCAGTATTTT. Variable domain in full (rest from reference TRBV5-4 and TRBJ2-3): ETGVTQSPTHLIKTRGQQVTLRCSSQSGHNTVSWYQQALGQGPQFIFQYYREEENGRGNFPPRFSGLQFPNYSSELNVNALELDDSALYLCASSLHGSTDTQYFGPGTRLTVL.

CDR3 sequence reads: CASRGLGAPLEQYF. The CDR3 nucleotides are TGTGCCAGCAGAGGTTTGGGAGCCCCGTTAGAGCAGTACTTC. The chain links TRBV27 to TRBJ2-7, with D possibly TRBD2 on 5 matching bases. Germline V gene lookup returns CDR1 MNHEY and CDR2 SMNVEV (reference sequence). There are 14 residues in the CDR3. The V gene lost 6 bases and the J gene lost 7 bases, with 19 bases spanning the gap.

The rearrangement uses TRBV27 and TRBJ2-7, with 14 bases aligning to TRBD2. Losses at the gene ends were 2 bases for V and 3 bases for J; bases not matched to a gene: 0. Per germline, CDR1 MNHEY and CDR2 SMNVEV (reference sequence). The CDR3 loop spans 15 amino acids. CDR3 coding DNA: TGTGCCAGCAGTTTAGGACTAGCGGGAGGCTACGAGCAGTACTTC. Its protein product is CASSLGLAGGYEQYF.

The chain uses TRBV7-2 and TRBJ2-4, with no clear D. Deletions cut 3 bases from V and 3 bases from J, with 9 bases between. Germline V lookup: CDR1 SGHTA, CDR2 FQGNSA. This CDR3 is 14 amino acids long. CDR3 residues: CASSFSPFKNIQYF. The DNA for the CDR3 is TGTGCCAGCAGCTTCTCCCCCTTCAAAAACATTCAGTACTTC.

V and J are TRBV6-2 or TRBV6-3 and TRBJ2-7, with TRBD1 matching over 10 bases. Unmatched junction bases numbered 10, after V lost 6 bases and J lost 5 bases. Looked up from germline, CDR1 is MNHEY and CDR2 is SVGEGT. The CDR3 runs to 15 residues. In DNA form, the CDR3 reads TGTGCCAGCAGCCCCCATTCGACAGGGGGCAACGAGCAGTACTTC. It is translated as CASSPHSTGGNEQYF.

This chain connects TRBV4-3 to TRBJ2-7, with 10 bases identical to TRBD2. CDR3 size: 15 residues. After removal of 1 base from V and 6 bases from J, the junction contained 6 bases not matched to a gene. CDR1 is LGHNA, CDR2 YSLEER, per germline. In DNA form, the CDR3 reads TGCGCCAGCAGCCAAGTGCTAGCGGGAGAAGCCGAGCAGTACTTC. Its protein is CASSQVLAGEAEQYF.

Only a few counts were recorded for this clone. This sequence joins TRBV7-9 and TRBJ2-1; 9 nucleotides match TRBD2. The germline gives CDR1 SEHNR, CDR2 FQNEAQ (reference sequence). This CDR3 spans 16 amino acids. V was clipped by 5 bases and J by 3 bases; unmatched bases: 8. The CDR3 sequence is CASSGLAGDLYNEQFF. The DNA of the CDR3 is TGTGCCAGCAGCGGGTTAGCGGGAGACCTCTACAATGAGCAGTTCTTC.

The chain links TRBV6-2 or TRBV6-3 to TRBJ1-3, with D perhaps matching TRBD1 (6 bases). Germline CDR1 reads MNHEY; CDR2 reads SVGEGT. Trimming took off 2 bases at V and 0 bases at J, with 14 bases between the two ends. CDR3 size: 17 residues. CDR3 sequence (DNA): TGTGCCAGCAGTTACAGGCAGGGGCCTCACTCTGGAAACACCATATATTTT. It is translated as CASSYRQGPHSGNTIYF.

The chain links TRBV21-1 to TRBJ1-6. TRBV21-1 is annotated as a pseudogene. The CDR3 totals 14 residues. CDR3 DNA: TGTGCCAGCAGCAGGAGGGGGGGAGACTCACCCCTCCACTTT. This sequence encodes CASSRRGGDSPLHF.

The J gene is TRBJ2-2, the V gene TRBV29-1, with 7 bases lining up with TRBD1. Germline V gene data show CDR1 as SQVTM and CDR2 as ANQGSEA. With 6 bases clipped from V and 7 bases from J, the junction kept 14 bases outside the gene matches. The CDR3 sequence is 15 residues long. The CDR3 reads CSVATGPAGSGELFF. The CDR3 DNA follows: TGCAGCGTGGCGACAGGGCCGGCAGGGAGCGGGGAGCTGTTTTTT.